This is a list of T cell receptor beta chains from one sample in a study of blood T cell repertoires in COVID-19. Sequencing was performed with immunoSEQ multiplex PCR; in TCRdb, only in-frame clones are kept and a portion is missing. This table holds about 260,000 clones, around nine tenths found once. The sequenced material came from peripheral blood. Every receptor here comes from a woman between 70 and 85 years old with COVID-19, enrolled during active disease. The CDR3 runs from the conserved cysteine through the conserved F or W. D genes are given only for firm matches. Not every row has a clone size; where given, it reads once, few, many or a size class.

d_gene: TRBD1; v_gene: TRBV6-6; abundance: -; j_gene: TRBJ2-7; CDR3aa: CASSRQGSEQYF; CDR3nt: TGTGCCAGCAGTCGACAGGGTAGCGAGCAGTACTTC
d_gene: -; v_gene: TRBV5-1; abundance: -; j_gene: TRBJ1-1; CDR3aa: CASSPQENTEAFF; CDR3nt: TGCGCCAGCAGCCCACAGGAAAACACTGAAGCTTTCTTT
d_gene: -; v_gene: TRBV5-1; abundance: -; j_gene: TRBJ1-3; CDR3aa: CASSSAFGNTIYF; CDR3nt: TGCGCCAGCAGCTCTGCGTTTGGAAACACCATATATTTT
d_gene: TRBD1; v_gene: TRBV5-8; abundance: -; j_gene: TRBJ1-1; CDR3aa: CASSRNRGRTEAFF; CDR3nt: TGTGCCAGCAGCCGGAACAGGGGGCGGACTGAAGCTTTCTTT
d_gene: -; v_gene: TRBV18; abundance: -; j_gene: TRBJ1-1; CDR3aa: CASSPLSEGGGGDTEAFF; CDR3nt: TGTGCCAGCTCACCACTAAGCGAGGGGGGGGGTGGCGACACTGAAGCTTTCTTT
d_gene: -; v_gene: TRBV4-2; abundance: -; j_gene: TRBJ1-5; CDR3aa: CASSQDRRINQPQHF; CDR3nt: TGTGCCAGCAGCCAAGATCGGCGGATCAATCAGCCCCAGCATTTT
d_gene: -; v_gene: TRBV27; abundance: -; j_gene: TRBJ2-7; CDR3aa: CASSWKTTYEQYF; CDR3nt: TGTGCCAGCAGTTGGAAGACAACCTACGAGCAGTACTTC
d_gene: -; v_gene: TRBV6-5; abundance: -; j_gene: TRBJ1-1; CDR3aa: CASSTNRVNTEAFF; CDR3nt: TGTGCCAGCAGTACAAACAGGGTGAACACTGAAGCTTTCTTT
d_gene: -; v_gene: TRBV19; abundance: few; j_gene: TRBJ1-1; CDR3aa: CASCLAGLNTEAFF; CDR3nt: TGTGCCAGTTGCCTAGCCGGCCTGAACACTGAAGCTTTCTTT
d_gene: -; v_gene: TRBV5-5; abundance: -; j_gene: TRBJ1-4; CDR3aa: CASSLAGVNEKLFF; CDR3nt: TGTGCCAGCAGCTTGGCCGGGGTTAATGAAAAACTGTTTTTT